This record looks at one T cell receptor (beta chain) sequence and its context. Assay used: immunoSEQ multiplex PCR; TCRdb lists only in-frame clones, some missing. This repertoire shows millions of clones, around 94% found once; its top ten account for 0.14%. This specimen comes from a study of shared clonotypes between healthy human individuals. The CDR3 has 16 residues. V was clipped by 5 bases and J by 3 bases; unmatched bases: 11. Germline CDR1 reads SGHTA; CDR2 reads FQGNSA. The sequencing input was naive CD4+ T cells sorted from blood. Subset: CD45RA+ positively selected. This chain connects TRBV7-2 to TRBJ2-3, with TRBD2 matching over 7 bases. This receptor was obtained from a man aged 18 to 30 in good health. The CDR3 loop reads CASSPFLGAGTDTQYF. In DNA form, the CDR3 reads TGTGCCAGCAGCCCATTCCTGGGAGCGGGGACAGATACGCAGTATTTT.